This is a list of T cell receptor beta chains from one sample in a study of chemoradiotherapy in HPV16-positive cancers. Profiled with immunoSEQ multiplex PCR; TCRdb holds only in-frame clones, not every one. The repertoire holds under 40,000 clones, 89% seen once, with 2.5% to 3.5% in the top ten. Sequences were derived from blood, sampled from a patient who underwent chemoradiotherapy. The receptors come from a human donor with HPV-associated anogenital cancer. Each CDR3 is given with its conserved first and last residue. The order of the fields is V gene, clone size, J gene, D gene, CDR3 protein, CDR3 DNA. The D gene is left open where the match is weak. Clone size is shown for a subset of rows, as once, few, many or a class of expanded clone.

TRBV11-2,-,TRBJ1-4,TRBD1,CASSLNRGSEKLFF,TGTGCCAGCAGCTTGAACAGGGGGTCAGAAAAACTGTTTTTT
TRBV7-9,-,TRBJ2-7,-,CASSWGRGYEQYF,TGTGCCAGCAGCTGGGGCAGGGGTTACGAGCAGTACTTC
TRBV7-2,once,TRBJ2-7,TRBD1,CASSLRPPGQGARYEQYF,TGTGCCAGCAGCTTAAGGCCTCCGGGACAGGGGGCGCGCTACGAGCAGTACTTC
TRBV6-6,-,TRBJ1-1,-,CASSYLGRREAFF,TGTGCCAGCAGTTACTTAGGCCGCCGAGAAGCTTTCTTT
TRBV2,-,TRBJ2-7,TRBD1,CASSEAGQGSYEQYF,TGTGCCAGCAGTGAAGCGGGACAGGGCTCCTACGAGCAGTACTTC
TRBV6-5,-,TRBJ2-7,-,CASSYNPGYEQYF,TGTGCCAGCAGTTATAACCCCGGCTACGAGCAGTACTTC
TRBV7-2,-,TRBJ2-1,TRBD2,CASSLDGSGGSNEQFF,TGTGCCAGCAGCTTAGACGGTAGCGGGGGGTCCAATGAGCAGTTCTTC
TRBV7-2,-,TRBJ1-1,TRBD1,CASSLLDRGRNTEAFF,TGTGCCAGCAGCTTACTCGACAGGGGACGGAACACTGAAGCTTTCTTT
TRBV7-2,-,TRBJ2-7,TRBD1,CASSSGQGPYEQYF,TGTGCCAGCAGCTCCGGACAGGGGCCCTACGAGCAGTACTTC
TRBV11-2,-,TRBJ1-5,TRBD1,CASSPLTGNDQPQHF,TGTGCCAGCAGCCCTCTGACAGGGAATGACCAGCCCCAGCATTTT
TRBV5-5,-,TRBJ1-1,TRBD1,CASSAEGTGVTEAFF,TGTGCCAGCAGCGCGGAGGGGACAGGGGTTACTGAAGCTTTCTTT
TRBV7-9,-,TRBJ1-5,-,CASSLDTGSNQPQHF,TGTGCCAGCAGCTTAGATACGGGTAGCAATCAGCCCCAGCATTTT
TRBV7-8,-,TRBJ2-1,-,CASSSPYGVYNEQFF,TGTGCCAGCAGCTCGCCATATGGAGTCTACAATGAGCAGTTCTTC
TRBV11-2,few,TRBJ2-7,TRBD2,CASSQGTRAEQYF,TGTGCCAGCAGCCAAGGGACTAGGGCCGAGCAGTACTTC
TRBV7-9,-,TRBJ2-1,-,CASSPRRGYEQFF,TGTGCCAGCAGCCCCCGACGCGGCTATGAGCAGTTCTTC
TRBV4-1,-,TRBJ2-3,-,CASSQEPNSDTQYF,TGCGCCAGCAGCCAAGAACCGAATTCAGATACGCAGTATTTT
TRBV5-1,-,TRBJ1-2,-,CASSAAINYGYTF,TGCGCCAGCAGCGCCGCCATAAACTATGGCTACACCTTC
TRBV10-3,once,TRBJ2-2,-,CAISKSTGELFF,TGTGCCATCAGTAAAAGCACCGGGGAGCTGTTTTTT
TRBV4-1,few,TRBJ2-2,-,CASSRGGQGTGELFF,TGCGCCAGCAGCCGAGGGGGGCAGGGCACCGGGGAGCTGTTTTTT
TRBV19,-,TRBJ2-5,-,CASSTLQGILETQYF,TGTGCCAGTAGTACGTTACAGGGAATTTTAGAGACCCAGTACTTC
TRBV7-3,-,TRBJ2-1,TRBD2,CASSLTDRPGTSGRTSSYNEQFF,TGTGCCAGCAGCTTAACAGACCGTCCCGGGACTAGCGGGAGGACGAGCTCCTACAATGAGCAGTTCTTC
TRBV9,-,TRBJ1-6,-,CASSAQGVNSPLHF,TGTGCCAGCAGTGCCCAGGGCGTTAATTCACCCCTCCACTTT
TRBV5-1,once,TRBJ2-1,-,CASSLGGGSSYNEQFF,TGCGCCAGCAGCTTGGGAGGAGGGAGCTCCTACAATGAGCAGTTCTTC
TRBV11-3,-,TRBJ2-3,-,CASSFLSSTDTQYF,TGTGCCAGCAGCTTCCTTAGTAGCACAGATACGCAGTATTTT
TRBV16,-,TRBJ1-1,-,CASSQSWGPNTEAFF,TGTGCCAGCAGCCAATCTTGGGGGCCGAACACTGAAGCTTTCTTT
TRBV4-2,-,TRBJ2-5,TRBD2,CASSQPTIAGYQETQYF,TGTGCCAGCAGCCAACCCACCATAGCGGGGTACCAAGAGACCCAGTACTTC
TRBV18,once,TRBJ2-3,-,CASSPRAFTDTQYF,TGTGCCAGCTCACCCCGGGCCTTCACAGATACGCAGTATTTT
TRBV5-5,-,TRBJ2-5,-,CASSWAAETQYF,TGTGCCAGCAGCTGGGCGGCGGAGACCCAGTACTTC
TRBV11-2,-,TRBJ1-3,-,CASSLDEGFTSGNTIYF,TGTGCCAGCAGCTTAGATGAGGGTTTTACCTCTGGAAACACCATATATTTT
TRBV4-1,-,TRBJ2-5,TRBD2,CASSPTGLGGQETQYF,TGCGCCAGCAGCCCTACTGGTCTGGGAGGGCAAGAGACCCAGTACTTC
TRBV5-1,-,TRBJ1-3,-,CASSLVQGAGNTIYF,TGCGCCAGCAGCTTGGTTCAAGGAGCTGGAAACACCATATATTTT
TRBV9,-,TRBJ2-2,-,CASSVAVGRSTGELFF,TGTGCCAGCAGCGTAGCGGTGGGGAGGAGCACCGGGGAGCTGTTTTTT
TRBV19,-,TRBJ1-1,-,CASCDRTNTEAFF,TGTGCCAGTTGTGATAGAACGAACACTGAAGCTTTCTTT
TRBV4-1,-,TRBJ2-1,-,CASSQGLGIGGTLWNEQFF,TGCGCCAGCAGCCAAGGTCTGGGTATAGGCGGGACCCTGTGGAATGAGCAGTTCTTC
TRBV5-5,-,TRBJ2-1,-,CASSLDYWGEQFF,TGTGCCAGCAGCTTGGATTATTGGGGGGAGCAGTTCTTC
TRBV15,-,TRBJ2-3,-,CATSRDDYTQYF,TGTGCCACCAGCAGAGATGACTATACGCAGTATTTT
TRBV7-2,-,TRBJ1-1,TRBD1,CASSEVPQGSTEAFF,TGTGCCAGCAGCGAAGTCCCACAGGGGAGCACTGAAGCTTTCTTT
TRBV6-5,-,TRBJ2-3,TRBD2,CASSPSGTRTDTQYF,TGTGCCAGCAGCCCAAGCGGGACCCGCACAGATACGCAGTATTTT
TRBV19,-,TRBJ2-7,TRBD1,CASSRVLGQGKTYEQYF,TGTGCCAGCTCCCGCGTCCTGGGACAGGGGAAAACCTACGAGCAGTACTTC
TRBV7-9,-,TRBJ1-3,-,CASSLDEGNTIYF,TGTGCCAGCAGCTTAGACGAGGGAAACACCATATATTTT
TRBV9,-,TRBJ2-5,-,CASSPDVGRTQYF,TGTGCCAGCAGCCCGGACGTCGGGAGGACCCAGTACTTC
TRBV5-1,-,TRBJ2-1,TRBD2,CASRLAGGNEQFF,TGCGCCAGCAGACTAGCGGGGGGCAATGAGCAGTTCTTC
TRBV10-3,-,TRBJ1-6,-,CAISDKAAPLHF,TGTGCCATCAGTGATAAGGCCGCTCCCCTCCACTTT
TRBV7-8,-,TRBJ2-6,-,CASSSLGPSGANVLTF,TGTGCCAGCAGCTCGTTAGGACCCTCTGGGGCCAACGTCCTGACTTTC
TRBV18,-,TRBJ2-4,-,CASSPRQATNIQYF,TGTGCCAGCTCACCAAGACAGGCTACAAACATTCAGTACTTC
TRBV29-1,-,TRBJ1-1,TRBD1,CSVPGQFLNTEAFF,TGCAGCGTCCCGGGACAGTTTTTGAACACTGAAGCTTTCTTT
TRBV6-1,-,TRBJ2-6,-,CASSAGEGHPGANVLTF,TGTGCCAGCAGTGCAGGGGAAGGCCACCCTGGGGCCAACGTCCTGACTTTC
TRBV7-6,-,TRBJ2-2,-,CASSLGGGGNTGELFF,TGTGCCAGCAGCTTAGGGGGTGGTGGGAACACCGGGGAGCTGTTTTTT
TRBV18,-,TRBJ1-5,-,CASSLNHEGNQPQHF,TGTGCCAGCTCCTTAAACCATGAGGGCAATCAGCCCCAGCATTTT
TRBV4-1,-,TRBJ2-5,TRBD2,CASSQAGGTSRTQYF,TGCGCCAGCAGCCAAGCGGGAGGCACGTCCCGGACCCAGTACTTC
TRBV11-3,-,TRBJ2-1,TRBD1,CASSLGQGNGQFF,TGTGCCAGCAGCCTCGGACAGGGCAATGGGCAGTTCTTC
TRBV5-1,-,TRBJ2-1,TRBD2,CASSLTSGRDNEQFF,TGCGCCAGCAGCTTAACTAGCGGGAGAGACAATGAGCAGTTCTTC
TRBV18,-,TRBJ1-1,-,CASSRLGALNTEAFF,TGTGCCAGCTCACGCCTCGGGGCATTGAACACTGAAGCTTTCTTT
TRBV7-2,once,TRBJ2-7,TRBD1,CASSLGQGVYEQYF,TGTGCCAGCAGCTTAGGACAGGGGGTCTACGAGCAGTACTTC
TRBV10-1,-,TRBJ2-7,-,CASSEKMSYEQYF,TGCGCCAGCAGTGAGAAGATGTCCTACGAGCAGTACTTC